This T cell receptor beta chain stems from a study of cytomegalovirus exposure and HLA in healthy donors. Findings and limits, study-wide: Differences between HLA loci emerged in a later analysis of TCR association rates, with DRB1 most and HLA-C fewest. The listing of roughly 160 TCR beta chains classed them as cytomegalovirus-associated.

Worth noting for this clone: What it recognizes is unknown.

Vbeta (60) and Jbeta (13) primers were used in the PCR. Method: immunoSEQ multiplex PCR; TCRdb's copy keeps in-frame clones and lacks some. The repertoire holds about 150,000 clones, with 65% to 90% as singletons. V dropped 3 bases and J dropped 7 bases, with 19 bases sitting between them. This CDR3 spans 14 amino acids. From germline, CDR1 is GTSNPN and CDR2 SVGIG (reference sequence). The sample consisted of PBMCs. The V and J genes are TRBV30 and TRBJ2-7; D possibly corresponds to TRBD1 (6 bases). This TCR was sampled from a woman under 30 in good health and CMV-seronegative. The CDR3 sequence: CAWSGTNFDEEQYF. CDR3 nucleotide sequence: TGTGCCTGGAGCGGGACAAACTTTGATGAGGAGCAGTACTTC.